Given below is one T cell receptor beta chain in context. Its antigen is as yet unknown. The data belong to a study of cytomegalovirus exposure and HLA in healthy donors. Notes on the study in general: Later analysis demonstrated an association between a missense DCLRE1C variant and TCR beta V- and J-gene trimming. Presence/absence analyses assumed roughly uniform sequencing depth across donors.

Trimming cost V 4 bases and J 4 bases; bases outside gene matches: 5. The CDR3 loop spans 14 amino acids. Germline loops: CDR1 SGHTA, CDR2 FQGTGA. Vbeta (60) and Jbeta (13) primers were used in the PCR. The data were produced by immunoSEQ multiplex PCR, yet TCRdb's version contains in-frame clones alone and is incomplete. The sample contains under 90,000 clones, roughly 74% of which appear only once. The sequence derives from a man aged 35-49 years in good health and CMV-seronegative. This chain connects TRBV7-3 to TRBJ2-5; 8 nucleotides align to TRBD2. Sequenced: PBMCs. The CDR3 protein is CASSYGGARETQYF. The CDR3 coding sequence is TGTGCCAGCAGCTACGGGGGGGCGAGAGAGACCCAGTACTTC.